What follows is one TCR beta chain and its context. The antigen remains undetermined. This sample was taken from a study of T cell responses to AZD1222 COVID-19 vaccine. Findings of the study overall: Vaccine-associated CD4 TCRs spanned spike, dominant at 160-218 and 743-854.

Trimming stripped 0 bases from V and 4 bases from J, with 3 bases between. Germline V gives CDR1 GTSNPN, CDR2 SVGIG (reference sequence). The CDR3 has 11 amino acids. Only in-frame clones appear in the TCRdb table, and some are missing; sequencing was by immunoSEQ multiplex PCR. The data show 85,000 to 100,000 clones, with more than 80% seen just once and roughly 13% held by the top ten. Sample: peripheral blood, taken on day 0 of AZD1222 vaccination. The clonotype originates from an adult in good health. This chain links TRBV30 with TRBJ1-2; D is unresolved. CDR3 nucleotide sequence: TGTGCCTGGAGTGTACTCTATGGCTACACCTTC. This translates into CAWSVLYGYTF.